The 4 T cell receptor beta chains below come from one sample, sequenced in a study of blood T cell repertoires in COVID-19. Profiled with immunoSEQ multiplex PCR; TCRdb holds only in-frame clones, not every one. The sample has about 140,000 clones; roughly four fifths are singletons. The sample was peripheral blood. The receptors were sampled from a woman aged 45-60 years with active or convalescent COVID-19.

V usage is TRBV6-5 and J usage is TRBJ2-3; TRBD2 might be the D (6 bases). V was shortened by 7 bases and J by 2 bases, with 16 bases between the two germline ends. Germline CDR1 is MNHEY and CDR2 is SVGAGI. This CDR3 comprises 15 residues. The CDR3 sequence: CASTLSRGYTDTQYF. CDR3 bases: TGTGCCAGCACACTGTCCCGGGGGTACACAGATACGCAGTATTTT.

A single count supports this clone. J is TRBJ2-1 and V is TRBV19, with 7 bases fitting TRBD1. The junction had 9 bases not matched to a gene; V was cut back by 7 bases and J by 0 bases. The CDR3 has 16 residues. CDR1 is LNHDA, CDR2 SQIVND, per germline (reference sequence). The chain's CDR3 is CASKDQGQSSYNEQFF. The CDR3 nucleotides are TGTGCCAGTAAGGACCAGGGACAGAGCTCCTACAATGAGCAGTTCTTC.

This clone was recorded a few times. The chain uses TRBV29-1 and TRBJ1-2, with 7 bases fitting TRBD1. The CDR3 has 12 amino acids. The V gene end was trimmed by 5 bases and the J gene end by 3 bases; junction bases not matched to a gene: 3. Germline lookup yields CDR1 SQVTM and CDR2 ANQGSEA. This CDR3 is CSVLQGDYGYTF. CDR3 coding DNA: TGCAGCGTTCTCCAGGGGGACTATGGCTACACCTTC. The complete variable domain, with remaining parts taken from reference TRBV29-1 and TRBJ1-2, reads SAVISQKPSRDICQRGTSLTIQCQVDSQVTMMFWYRQQPGQSLTLIATANQGSEATYESGFVIDKFPISRPNLTFSTLTVSNMSPEDSSIYLCSVLQGDYGYTFGSGTRLTVV.

The V call is TRBV9, the J call TRBJ1-3; D call uncertain. V lost 0 bases, J lost 0 bases, and 7 bases lay in between. Germline V gene lookup returns CDR1 SGDLS and CDR2 YYNGEE. The CDR3 runs 15 residues. CDR3 protein: CASSVGAVSGNTIYF. The CDR3 DNA sequence: TGTGCCAGCAGCGTAGGGGCAGTCTCTGGAAACACCATATATTTT. Together with reference TRBV9 and TRBJ1-3, the CDR3 gives the full variable domain: DSGVTQTPKHLITATGQRVTLRCSPRSGDLSVYWYQQSLDQGLQFLIQYYNGEERAKGNILERFSAQQFPDLHSELNLSSLELGDSALYFCASSVGAVSGNTIYFGEGSWLTVV.